This entry features one TCR beta chain sequence. Its antigen is currently unknown. The data were taken from a study of post-analysis software for immune sequencing data. Background on the study: There were relapsing-remitting, secondary progressive and progressive-relapsing multiple sclerosis among the disease courses included. The study's findings and limits: Samples prepared in the same batch strongly co-clustered by F measure. Relative to controls, patients with multiple sclerosis showed significantly lower normalized Chao1 diversity.

cDNA libraries for TCR beta contained unique molecular identifiers. TCRdb reanalysed the PCR reads using MiXCR and keeps one entry per CDR3 protein. Here the sample spans hundreds of thousands of distinct CDR3 sequences, around 60% being singletons. This receptor was taken from a girl aged 2-15 years with multiple sclerosis. The sequencing sample was made of blood.

CDR3 in amino acids: CSARTTEAFF. CDR3 coding DNA: TGCAGTGCTAGAACCACTGAAGCTTTCTTT. The J gene is TRBJ1-1, the V gene TRBV20-1; no firm D call. Germline V gene sequence: CDR1 DFQATT, CDR2 SNEGSKA (reference sequence). Trimming removed 2 bases at V and 4 bases at J, with 2 bases between. The CDR3 is 10 residues long.